Detailed here is one T cell receptor (beta chain). Germline CDR1 reads SGHNT; CDR2 reads YYREEE (reference sequence). Trimming took off 5 bases at V and 3 bases at J, with 22 bases between the two ends. The CDR3 has 17 residues. This entry belongs to a study of blood T cell repertoires in COVID-19. Study as a whole: Some COVID-19 samples were acute and others convalescent; all came from the United States, Italy and Spain. The analysed material was cDNA or gDNA that came from T cells, B-cell-depleted T cells, or PBMCs.

The authors' processing: Reference gene primer amplification in the assay estimated nucleated cell counts. The assay was immunoSEQ multiplex PCR, and TCRdb's table has in-frame clones only and misses some. That table supplies the V and J calls and clone size; D and trimming were determined from the DNA. This sample has 270,000 or so clones, with about four fifths found just once. The receptor's source is a woman in her 50s who had recovered from COVID-19. This sequence joins TRBV5-4 and TRBJ2-3, with D perhaps TRBD2 (6 bases). The sequenced sample consisted of peripheral blood. The DNA for the CDR3 is TGTGCCAGCAGGGGGGGTGCCGAAGGGAGAACTACAGATACGCAGTATTTT. Translated, it gives CASRGGAEGRTTDTQYF.